Detailed here is one TCR beta chain. Its target is not known. Sequence at one end of the junction differs from germline and may be a read error. Other DNA sequences in the sample encode the same CDR3. The CDR3 loop spans 14 amino acids. Germline V CDR1 and CDR2: SQVTM, ANQGSEA. The sample originates from a study of CD8+ T cells in alopecia areata. Study observations and caveats: Scalp sample sequencing also detects resident alphabeta T cells of normal skin. Mice showed TCR sharing more clearly than patients did, possibly owing to HLA. Higher clonality than in normal scalp was seen in lesional scalp, especially alopecia totalis/universalis.

cDNA reverse transcribed from extracted RNA served as the sequencing template. The repertoire was sequenced with immunoSEQ multiplex PCR; TCRdb's copy has only in-frame clones and lacks some. The sample lists 90,000 to 130,000 clones, approximately 63% occurring once. Sorting separated CD4+ and CD8+ T cells out of PBMCs. Sequences were obtained from CD8+ T cells sorted from blood. This sequence was found in a human donor in good health. This chain uses TRBV29-1 with TRBJ2-7; D remains ambiguous. The CDR3 loop reads CSVEDPGSSYEQYF. The CDR3 nucleotides read TGCAGCGTTGAAGATCCCGGGTCCTCCTATGAGCAGTACTTC.